This T cell receptor (beta chain) was identified during a study of molecular identifiers for immune sequencing clone quantification. CDR3 size: 14 residues. V was cut by 1 base and J by 7 bases, with 14 bases left in between. Germline CDR1 reads DFQATT; CDR2 reads SNEGSKA (reference sequence). Listed TCR primers and previously described methods were used for bulk TCR libraries. MiXCR, applied by TCRdb to the PCR reads, yields one record per CDR3 protein. This table has about 510,000 distinct CDR3 sequences, 20% to 25% appearing once. Many counts were recorded for this clonotype. V gene TRBV20-1 combines with J gene TRBJ2-1; D might be TRBD2 (6 bases). The TCR was taken from a human donor in good health. Some libraries in this study had Jurkat cell RNA spiked in. Sample: naive CD8+ T cells from blood, with Jurkat cell RNA spiked in. The sample's subset: FACS-sorted CD8+CD4-CCR7+CD45RA+ naive T cells. This CDR3 reads CSARAKARGNEQFF. DNA for the CDR3: TGCAGTGCTAGAGCAAAGGCACGGGGGAATGAGCAGTTCTTC.